This T cell receptor (beta chain) was found in a study of CD8 T cells in Susac syndrome. Random hexamers were used to reverse transcribe an amount of about 0.5 to 1 ug RNA. TCR beta CDR3 was amplified by immunoSEQ multiplex PCR. This amplification extended across 54 Vbeta and 13 Jbeta segments. TCRdb re-called the immunoSEQ multiplex PCR reads through MiXCR, storing one row per CDR3 protein. The sample consists of around 150,000 distinct CDR3 sequences, 95% of them appearing once. Losses at the gene ends were 4 bases for V and 0 bases for J; bases not matched to a gene: 5. The CDR3 spans 16 residues. The germline gives CDR1 MGHDK, CDR2 SYGVNS.

Specimen: CD4+ T cells from PBMCs. This sequence joins TRBV25-1 and TRBJ2-3, with TRBD1 matching 9 bases. The TCR originated in a human donor with multiple sclerosis. CDR3 DNA: TGTGCCAGCAGTGCCCGGACAGGGGTCAGCACAGATACGCAGTATTTT. It codes for CASSARTGVSTDTQYF.